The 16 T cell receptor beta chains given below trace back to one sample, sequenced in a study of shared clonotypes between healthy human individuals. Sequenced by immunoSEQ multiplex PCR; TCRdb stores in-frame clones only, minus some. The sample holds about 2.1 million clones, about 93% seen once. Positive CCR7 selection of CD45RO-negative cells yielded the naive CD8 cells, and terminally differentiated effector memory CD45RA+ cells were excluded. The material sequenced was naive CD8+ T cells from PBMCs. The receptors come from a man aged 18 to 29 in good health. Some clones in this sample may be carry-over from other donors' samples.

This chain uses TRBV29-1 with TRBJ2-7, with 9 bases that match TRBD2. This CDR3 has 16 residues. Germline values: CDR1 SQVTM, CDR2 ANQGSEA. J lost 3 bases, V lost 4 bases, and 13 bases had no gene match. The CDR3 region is CSVVGGLAGFIYEQYF. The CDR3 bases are TGCAGCGTTGTCGGGGGGCTAGCGGGATTCATCTACGAGCAGTACTTC.

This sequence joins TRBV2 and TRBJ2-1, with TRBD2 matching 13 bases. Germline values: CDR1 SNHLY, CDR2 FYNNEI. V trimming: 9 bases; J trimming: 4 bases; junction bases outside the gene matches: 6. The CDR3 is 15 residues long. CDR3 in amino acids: CASTGTSGAYNEQFF. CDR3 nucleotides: TGTGCCAGTACCGGGACTAGCGGGGCTTACAATGAGCAGTTCTTC.

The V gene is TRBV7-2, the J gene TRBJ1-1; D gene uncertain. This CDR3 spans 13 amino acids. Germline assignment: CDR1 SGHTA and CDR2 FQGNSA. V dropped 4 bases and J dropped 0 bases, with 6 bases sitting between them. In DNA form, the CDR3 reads TGTGCCAGCAGCTCTCCAGTGAACACTGAAGCTTTCTTT. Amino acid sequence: CASSSPVNTEAFF. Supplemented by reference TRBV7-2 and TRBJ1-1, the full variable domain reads GAGVSQSPSNKVTEKGKDVELRCDPISGHTALYWYRQSLGQGLEFLIYFQGNSAPDKSGLPSDRFSAERTGGSVSTLTIQRTQQEDSAVYLCASSSPVNTEAFFGQGTRLTVV.

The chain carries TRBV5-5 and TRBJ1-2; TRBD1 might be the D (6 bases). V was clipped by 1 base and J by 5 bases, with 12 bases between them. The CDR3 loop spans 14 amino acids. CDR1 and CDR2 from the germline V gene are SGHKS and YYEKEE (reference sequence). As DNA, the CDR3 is TGTGCCAGCAGCTTGAGACAGGATATTTATGGCTACACCTTC. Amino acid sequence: CASSLRQDIYGYTF. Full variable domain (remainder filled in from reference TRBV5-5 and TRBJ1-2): DAGVTQSPTHLIKTRGQQVTLRCSPISGHKSVSWYQQVLGQGPQFIFQYYEKEERGRGNFPDRFSARQFPNYSSELNVNALLLGDSALYLCASSLRQDIYGYTFGSGTRLTVV.

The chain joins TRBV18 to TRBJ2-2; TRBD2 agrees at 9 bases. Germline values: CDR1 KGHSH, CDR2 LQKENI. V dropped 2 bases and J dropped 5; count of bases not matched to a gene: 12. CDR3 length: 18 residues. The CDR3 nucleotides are TGTGCCAGCTCACCAACCCCTGCCAGCGGGAGGATAACCGGGGAGCTGTTTTTT. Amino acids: CASSPTPASGRITGELFF.

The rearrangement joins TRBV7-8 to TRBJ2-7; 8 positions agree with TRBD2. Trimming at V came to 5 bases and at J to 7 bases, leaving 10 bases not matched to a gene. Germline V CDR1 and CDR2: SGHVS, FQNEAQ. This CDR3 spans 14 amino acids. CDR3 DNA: TGTGCCAGCAGCAAGCGGGCGGGAGGAGGGGAGCAGTACTTC. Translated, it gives CASSKRAGGGEQYF.

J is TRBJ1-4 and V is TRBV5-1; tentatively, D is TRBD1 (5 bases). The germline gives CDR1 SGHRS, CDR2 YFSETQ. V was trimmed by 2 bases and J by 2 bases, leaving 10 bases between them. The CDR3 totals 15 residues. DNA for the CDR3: TGCGCCAGCAGCTTTTGGGGCATTACTAATGAAAAACTGTTTTTT. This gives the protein CASSFWGITNEKLFF. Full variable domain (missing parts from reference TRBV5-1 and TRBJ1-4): KAGVTQTPRYLIKTRGQQVTLSCSPISGHRSVSWYQQTPGQGLQFLFEYFSETQRNKGNFPGRFSGRQFSNSRSEMNVSTLELGDSALYLCASSFWGITNEKLFFGSGTQLSVL.

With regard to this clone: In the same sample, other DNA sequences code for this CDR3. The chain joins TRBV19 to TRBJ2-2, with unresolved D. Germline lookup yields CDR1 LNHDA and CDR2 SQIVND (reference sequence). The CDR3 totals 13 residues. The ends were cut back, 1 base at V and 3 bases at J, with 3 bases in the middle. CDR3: CASSIADTGELFF. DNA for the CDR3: TGTGCCAGTAGTATAGCTGACACCGGGGAGCTGTTTTTT. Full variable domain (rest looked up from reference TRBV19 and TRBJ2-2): DGGITQSPKYLFRKEGQNVTLSCEQNLNHDAMYWYRQDPGQGLRLIYYSQIVNDFQKGDIAEGYSVSREKKESFPLTVTSAQKNPTAFYLCASSIADTGELFFGEGSRLTVL.

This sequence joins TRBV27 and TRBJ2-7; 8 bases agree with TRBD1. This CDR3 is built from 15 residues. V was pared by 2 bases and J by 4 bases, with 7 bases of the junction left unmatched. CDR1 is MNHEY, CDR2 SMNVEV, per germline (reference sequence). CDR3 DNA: TGTGCCAGCAGTTTAGCGGCAGGGGGCGGGTACGAGCAGTACTTC. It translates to CASSLAAGGGYEQYF.

CDR3 in amino acids: CASSHRAENTEAFF. The CDR3 DNA reads as TGTGCCAGTAGTCACAGGGCCGAGAACACTGAAGCTTTCTTT. The V gene is TRBV19, the J gene TRBJ1-1, with a tentative D call TRBD1 (6 bases). The CDR3 extends over 14 amino acids. Trimming shortened V by 5 bases and J by 1 base, and 11 bases separated the two germline ends. CDR1 is LNHDA, CDR2 SQIVND, per germline (reference sequence).

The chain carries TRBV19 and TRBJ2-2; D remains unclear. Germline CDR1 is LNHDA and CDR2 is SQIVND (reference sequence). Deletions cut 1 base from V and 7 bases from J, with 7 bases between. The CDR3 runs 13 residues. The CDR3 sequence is CASSIGGFGELFF. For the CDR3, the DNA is TGTGCCAGTAGTATAGGGGGATTCGGGGAGCTGTTTTTT.

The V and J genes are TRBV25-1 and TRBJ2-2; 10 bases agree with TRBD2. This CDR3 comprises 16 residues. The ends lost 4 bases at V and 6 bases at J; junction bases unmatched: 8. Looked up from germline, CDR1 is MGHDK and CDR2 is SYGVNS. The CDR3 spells CASSGYSGRASGELFF. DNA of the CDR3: TGTGCCAGCAGTGGATACAGCGGGAGGGCCTCCGGGGAGCTGTTTTTT.

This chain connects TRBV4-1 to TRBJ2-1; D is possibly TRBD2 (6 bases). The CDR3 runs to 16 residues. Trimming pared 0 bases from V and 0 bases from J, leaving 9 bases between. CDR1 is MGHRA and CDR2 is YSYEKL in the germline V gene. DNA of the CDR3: TGCGCCAGCAGCCAAGAGGCGGGAAGCTCCTACAATGAGCAGTTCTTC. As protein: CASSQEAGSSYNEQFF.

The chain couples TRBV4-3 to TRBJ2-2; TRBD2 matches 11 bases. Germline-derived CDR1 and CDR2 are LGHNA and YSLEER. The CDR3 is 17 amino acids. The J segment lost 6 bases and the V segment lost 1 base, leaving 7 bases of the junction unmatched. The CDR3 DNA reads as TGCGCCAGCAGCCAAGGCGTAGCGGGAGGGCCCTCCGGGGAGCTGTTTTTT. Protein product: CASSQGVAGGPSGELFF.

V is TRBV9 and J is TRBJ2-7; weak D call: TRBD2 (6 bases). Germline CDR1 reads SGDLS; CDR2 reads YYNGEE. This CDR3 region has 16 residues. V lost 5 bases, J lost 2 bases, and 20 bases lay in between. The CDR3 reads CASSNSAGEAPYEQYF. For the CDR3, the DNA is TGTGCCAGCAGTAATTCAGCGGGTGAGGCCCCCTACGAGCAGTACTTC.

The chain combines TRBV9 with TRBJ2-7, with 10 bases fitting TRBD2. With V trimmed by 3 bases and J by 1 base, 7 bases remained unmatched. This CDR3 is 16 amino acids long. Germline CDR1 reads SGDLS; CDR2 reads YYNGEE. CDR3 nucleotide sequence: TGTGCCAGCAGCGCCTTCGGGACTAGCGCTTCCTACGAGCAGTACTTC. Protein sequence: CASSAFGTSASYEQYF.